Below are 4 T cell receptor beta chains sequenced from a single sample in a study of blood T cell repertoires in COVID-19. Clones were read by immunoSEQ multiplex PCR, and TCRdb kept only the in-frame ones, dropping some. The sample contains around 140,000 clones, around nine tenths of which appear only once. The sequenced sample consisted of peripheral blood. These receptors were collected from a man in his 60s with active or convalescent COVID-19.

This rearrangement joins TRBV7-9 to TRBJ1-2; TRBD1 matches 9 bases. Germline trimming cut 1 base from V and 10 bases from J; bases unmatched to any gene: 4. The germline V gene has CDR1 SEHNR and CDR2 FQNEAQ (reference sequence). The CDR3 contains 13 residues. CDR3 loop: CASSLGTGAAYTF. The CDR3 DNA sequence: TGTGCCAGCAGCTTAGGGACAGGGGCGGCCTACACCTTC.

The chain combines TRBV18 with TRBJ2-1; the match to TRBD2 covers 7 bases. The V gene's germline CDR1 is KGHSH and CDR2 LQKENI. This CDR3 is 12 amino acids long. V lost 3 bases, J lost 13 bases, and 6 bases stayed unmatched. The CDR3 coding sequence is TGTGCCAGCTCACCGGGGGGGAGTTTTCAGTTCTTC. Protein: CASSPGGSFQFF.

The chain couples TRBV11-2 to TRBJ1-4, with 9 bases identical to TRBD1. The CDR3 extends over 15 amino acids. J lost 7 bases, V lost 6 bases, and 9 bases had no gene match. Per germline, CDR1 SGHAT and CDR2 FQNNGV. The CDR3 DNA sequence: TGTGCCAGCAGTCCCGGACAGGGGCGTATTGAAAAACTGTTTTTT. Amino acid sequence: CASSPGQGRIEKLFF.

V gene TRBV29-1 combines with J gene TRBJ2-1; 13 bases align to TRBD2. Trimming took 6 bases from V and 0 from J; bases not matched to a gene: 8. Germline V CDR1 and CDR2: SQVTM, ANQGSEA. This CDR3 is built from 17 residues. CDR3 in amino acids: CSVLRTSGSSSYNEQFF. The CDR3 DNA reads as TGCAGCGTACTAAGGACTAGCGGGAGTAGCTCCTACAATGAGCAGTTCTTC.